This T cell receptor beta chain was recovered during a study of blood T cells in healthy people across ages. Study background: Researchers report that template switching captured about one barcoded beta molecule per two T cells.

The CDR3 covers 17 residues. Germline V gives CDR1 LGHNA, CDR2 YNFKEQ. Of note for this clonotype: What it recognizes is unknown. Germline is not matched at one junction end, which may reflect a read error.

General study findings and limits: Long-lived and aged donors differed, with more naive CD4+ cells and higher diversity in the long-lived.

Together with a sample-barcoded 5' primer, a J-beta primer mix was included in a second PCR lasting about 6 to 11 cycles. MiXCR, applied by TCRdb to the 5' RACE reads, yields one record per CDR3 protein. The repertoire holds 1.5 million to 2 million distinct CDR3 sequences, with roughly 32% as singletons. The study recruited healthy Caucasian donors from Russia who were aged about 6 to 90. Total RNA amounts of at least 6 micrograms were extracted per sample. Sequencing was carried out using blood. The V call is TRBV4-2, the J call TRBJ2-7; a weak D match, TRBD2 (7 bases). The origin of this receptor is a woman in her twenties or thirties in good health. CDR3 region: CANSQEGGGGGNYEQYF. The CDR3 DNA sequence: TGTGCCAACAGCCAAGAAGGGGGGGGCGGGGGCAATTACGAGCAGTACTTC.